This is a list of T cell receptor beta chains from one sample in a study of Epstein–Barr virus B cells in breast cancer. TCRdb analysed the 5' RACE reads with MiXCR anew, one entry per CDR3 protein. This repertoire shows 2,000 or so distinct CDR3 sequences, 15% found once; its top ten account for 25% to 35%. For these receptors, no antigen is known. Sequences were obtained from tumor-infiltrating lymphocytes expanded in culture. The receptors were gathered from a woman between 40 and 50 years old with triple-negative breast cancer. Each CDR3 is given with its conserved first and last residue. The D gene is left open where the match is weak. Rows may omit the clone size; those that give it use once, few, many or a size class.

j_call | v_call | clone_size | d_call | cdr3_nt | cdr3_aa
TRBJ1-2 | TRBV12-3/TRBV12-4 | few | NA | TGTGCCAGCAGTCGGGACCAGGGGTTTGGCTACACCTTC | CASSRDQGFGYTF
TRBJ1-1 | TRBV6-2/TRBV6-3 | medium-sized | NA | TGTGCCAGCAGGGGGAGCATGAACACTGAAGCTTTCTTT | CASRGSMNTEAFF
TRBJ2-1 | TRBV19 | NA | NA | TGTGCCAGTAGTACAGACACGACCTACAATGAGCAGTTCTTC | CASSTDTTYNEQFF
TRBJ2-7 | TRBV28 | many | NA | TGTGCCAGCAGTTTAGGCCCATGGACTCGAAAGACCTACGAGCAGTACTTC | CASSLGPWTRKTYEQYF
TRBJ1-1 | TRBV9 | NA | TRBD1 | TGTGCCAGCAGTGCAGGGGGGAACACTGAAGCTTTCTTT | CASSAGGNTEAFF
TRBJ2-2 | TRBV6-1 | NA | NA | TGTGCCAGCAGTGTGACAGCGAACACCGGGGAGCTGTTTTTT | CASSVTANTGELFF
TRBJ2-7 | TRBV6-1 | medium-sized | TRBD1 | TGTGCCACCAACGCCTACGCCGGGACAGGGGTGGACGAGCAGTACTTC | CATNAYAGTGVDEQYF
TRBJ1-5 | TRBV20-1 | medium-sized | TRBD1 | TGCAGTGCTAAGGACAGGCTTCGCAATCAGCCCCAGCATTTT | CSAKDRLRNQPQHF
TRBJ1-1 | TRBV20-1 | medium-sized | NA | TGCAGTGCTAGCGGGGGCGTGAACACTGAAGCTTTCTTT | CSASGGVNTEAFF
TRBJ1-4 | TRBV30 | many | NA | TGTGCCTGGAGACCCGGTGGCAGCTATAATGAAAAACTGTTTTTT | CAWRPGGSYNEKLFF
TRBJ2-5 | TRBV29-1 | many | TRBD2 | TGCAGCGTTGGGACTAGCGGCTACCAAGAGACCCAGTACTTC | CSVGTSGYQETQYF
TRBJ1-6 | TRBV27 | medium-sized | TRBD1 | TGTGCCAGCAGTTTCGGACAGGGAAATTCACCCCTCCACTTT | CASSFGQGNSPLHF
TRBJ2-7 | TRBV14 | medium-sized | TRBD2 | TGTGCCAGCAGCCAACGGCGACTAGCGGGGAGCTCCTACGAGCAGTACTTC | CASSQRRLAGSSYEQYF
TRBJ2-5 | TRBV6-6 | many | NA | TGTGCCAGCAGTTACCCCCAAGAGACCCAGTACTTC | CASSYPQETQYF
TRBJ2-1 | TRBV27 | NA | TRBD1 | TGTGCCAGCAGGGCGACAGGGTATGAGCAGTTCTTC | CASRATGYEQFF
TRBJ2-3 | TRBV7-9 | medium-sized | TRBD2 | TGTGCCAGCAGTTTCGGGACTAGCGGTCGCACAGATACGCAGTATTTT | CASSFGTSGRTDTQYF
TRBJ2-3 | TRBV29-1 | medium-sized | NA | TGCAGCGTTGAACCCCGCGGGTGGTGGGCAGATACGCAGTATTTT | CSVEPRGWWADTQYF
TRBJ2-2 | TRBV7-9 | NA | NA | TGTGCCAGCAGCTTAGGGGGTACCGGGGAGCTGTTTTTT | CASSLGGTGELFF
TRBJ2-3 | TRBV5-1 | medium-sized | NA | TGCGCCACCCGCGAAGGGTCAGATACGCAGTATTTT | CATREGSDTQYF
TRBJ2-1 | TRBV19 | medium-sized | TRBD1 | TGTGCCAGTAAAGGTGACAGGGTCGGGGCGGGTGAGCAGTTCTTC | CASKGDRVGAGEQFF
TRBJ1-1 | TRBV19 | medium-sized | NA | TGTGCCAGTAGTATAAGGGGACTTGGGAAAAACACTGAAGCTTTCTTT | CASSIRGLGKNTEAFF
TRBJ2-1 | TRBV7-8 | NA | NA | TGTGCCAGCAGGGCTGCTGAACCTGAGTACAATGAGCAGTTCTTC | CASRAAEPEYNEQFF
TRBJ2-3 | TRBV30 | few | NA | TGTGCCTGGAGATTAGGGGCTGCGCAGTATTTT | CAWRLGAAQYF
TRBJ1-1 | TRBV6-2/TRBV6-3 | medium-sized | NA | TGTGCCAGCAGAAACGGCGGTTCGGGCACTGAAGCTTTCTTT | CASRNGGSGTEAFF
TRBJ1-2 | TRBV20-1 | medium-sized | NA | TGCAGTGCTAGATCGCCCGGAAGTCATGGCTACACCTTC | CSARSPGSHGYTF
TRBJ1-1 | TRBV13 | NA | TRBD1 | TGTGCCAGCAGCCGAGGACAGGAGAACACTGAAGTTTTCTTT | CASSRGQENTEVFF
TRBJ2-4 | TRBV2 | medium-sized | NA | TGTGCCAGCAGGTCCGGGGGTACCATAAGCAAAAACATTCAGTACTTC | CASRSGGTISKNIQYF
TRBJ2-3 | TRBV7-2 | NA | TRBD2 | TGTGCCAGCAGCTTACGCGGGGGGACCCTTGGGACAGATACGCAGTATTTT | CASSLRGGTLGTDTQYF
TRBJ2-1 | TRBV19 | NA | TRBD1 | TGTGCCAGTAGACCGCGAGACAGGGGGGCAAGCGAGAGCTCCTACAATGAGCAGTTCTTC | CASRPRDRGASESSYNEQFF
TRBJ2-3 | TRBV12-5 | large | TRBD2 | TGTGCTAGTGGCCCCAGGGCTAGCGGAGAACCACATTTAAGCACAGATACGCAGTATTTT | CASGPRASGEPHLSTDTQYF
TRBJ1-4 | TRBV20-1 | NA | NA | TGCAGTGCTAGTTTATATCAGGGAGGGGATGAAAAACTGTTTTTT | CSASLYQGGDEKLFF
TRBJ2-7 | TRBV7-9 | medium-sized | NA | TGTGCCAGCAGCCTCGCCGACGAGCAGTACTTC | CASSLADEQYF
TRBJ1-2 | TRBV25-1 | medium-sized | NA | TGTGCCAGCAGCCCTCGGACGGAGCTTTTCTATGGCTACACCTTC | CASSPRTELFYGYTF
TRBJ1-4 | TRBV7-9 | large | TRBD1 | TGTGCCAGGTCGCCTCTACAGGGGGAGCAAAAACTGTTTTTT | CARSPLQGEQKLFF
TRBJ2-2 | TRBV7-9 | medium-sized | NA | TGTGCCAGCAGCTTAGGCCGGACCGGGGAGCTGTTTTTT | CASSLGRTGELFF
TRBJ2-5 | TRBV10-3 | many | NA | TGTGCCATCAGTGGGCAAGAAGGCGAGACCCAGTACTTC | CAISGQEGETQYF
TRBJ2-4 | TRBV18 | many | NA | TGTGCCAGCTCACCACAGGGCGCGGTCAAAAACATTCAGTACTTC | CASSPQGAVKNIQYF
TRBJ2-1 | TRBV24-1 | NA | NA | TGTGCCACCAGTGACCTACCATACCTGGACGGGCATGAGCAGTTCTTC | CATSDLPYLDGHEQFF
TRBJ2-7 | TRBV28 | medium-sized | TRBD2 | TGTGCCAGCAGTTTTTGGCTAGCGGGCTCCTACGAGCAGTACTTC | CASSFWLAGSYEQYF
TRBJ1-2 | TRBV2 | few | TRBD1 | TGTGCCAGCAGTGACTACAGGGGGCCGGATGGCTACACCTTC | CASSDYRGPDGYTF
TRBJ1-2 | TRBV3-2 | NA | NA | TGTGCCAGCAGCCAAGATTTGAGGGGACAGCCGGGCATTAACTATGGCTACACCTTC | CASSQDLRGQPGINYGYTF
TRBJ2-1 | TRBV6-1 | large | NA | TGTGCCAGCCTGGATCCCCAGGGGGGGAGGTATGAGCAGTTCTTC | CASLDPQGGRYEQFF
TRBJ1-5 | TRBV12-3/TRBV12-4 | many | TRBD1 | TGTGCCAGCAGCCCCGGGACAGGTAATCAGCCCCAGCATTTT | CASSPGTGNQPQHF
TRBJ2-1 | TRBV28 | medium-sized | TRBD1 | TGTGCCAGCAGTCACCGACAGGGGGCGAGTGACAATCCTAAATCGTCCTACAATGAGCAGTTCTTC | CASSHRQGASDNPKSSYNEQFF
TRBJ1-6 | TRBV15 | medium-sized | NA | TGTGCCACCAGCAGAGAGAATTCACCCCTCCACTTT | CATSRENSPLHF
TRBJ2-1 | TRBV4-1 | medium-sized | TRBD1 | TGCGCCAGCAGCCAAGCAGGTGGCAGGGGGCGCAACAATGAGCAGTTCTTC | CASSQAGGRGRNNEQFF
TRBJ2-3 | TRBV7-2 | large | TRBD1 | TGTGCCAGCAGCCTGACAGGGAGCACAGATACGCAGTATTTT | CASSLTGSTDTQYF
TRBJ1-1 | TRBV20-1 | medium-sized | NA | TGCAGTGCCCTACGCGGGGCGGGAAACACTGAAGCTTTCTTT | CSALRGAGNTEAFF
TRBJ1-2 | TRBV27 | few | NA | TGTGCCAGCAGTTTGCTCCAATCTAACTATGGCTACACCTTC | CASSLLQSNYGYTF
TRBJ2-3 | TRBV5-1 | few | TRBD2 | TGCGCCAGCAGCTTGAGTCTAGCGGGTTCCACAGATACGCAGTATTTT | CASSLSLAGSTDTQYF